The source of this T cell receptor beta chain is a study of CD4+ T cells in melanoma (dated by TCRdb to about 2022). Concerning the study at large: The study examined neoantigen-specific CD4+ T cells in human melanoma.

As to this clone: What this receptor recognizes is not known. Per-base qualities were not stored, and no clone one base away is much larger.

The paper's findings and limits, for the study overall: The report described a correlation between neoantigen-specific CD4+ T cells and the function of CD8+ T cells, macrophages and B cells. Neoantigen-specific CD4+ T cells in melanoma were reported to have a range of differentiation states.

The germline V gene encodes CDR1 SGHRS and CDR2 YFSETQ. The CDR3 starts with the cysteine, ends with the phenylalanine, and has 16 residues. Only the CDR3 DNA is retained, 48 bases long and in frame from the first base. V drops 3 bases and J drops 0 bases, leaving 13 bases in between. Patients with melanoma were used as donors. Library preparation employed the immunoSEQ multiplex PCR assay. TCRdb holds this immuneACCESS table with in-frame rearrangements only. Some clones are missing; in checked studies, unresolved V genes explain under half, and the rest has no known cause. The sample has approximately 110,000 clones on record, 92% of them singletons. The ten biggest clones cover roughly 3.3% of the sample.

The sequence joins TRBV5-1 to TRBJ1-3, and TRBD1 may be the D gene, going by 5 matching bases. The source material was peripheral blood. The clonotype comes from a human donor with melanoma. The CDR3 sequence is CASSYETGGSGNTIYF. The nucleotides are TGCGCCAGCAGCTACGAGACGGGGGGCTCTGGAAACACCATATATTTT.